Sequencing of this T cell receptor (beta chain) was carried out in a study of PD-1 blockade in classical Hodgkin lymphoma. Noted time point: cycle 4 day 1 (C4D1), after 6 weeks of nivolumab. There was relapse after autologous stem cell transplantation in every patient, and there was variation in brentuximab vedotin exposure. Sequencing was performed with immunoSEQ multiplex PCR; in TCRdb, only in-frame clones are kept and a portion is missing. Of tens of thousands of clones in the sample, over 70% were seen once. Germline values: CDR1 SNHLY, CDR2 FYNNEI. Trimming took 6 bases from V and 6 from J; bases not matched to a gene: 10. There are 14 residues in the CDR3.

The chain combines TRBV2 with TRBJ2-7, with 8 positions matching TRBD2. This specimen was peripheral blood mononuclear cells (PBMCs), taken before the fourth cycle of nivolumab. This receptor was taken from a human donor with classical Hodgkin lymphoma. The CDR3 coding sequence is TGTGCCAGCAGCGCCGTGACTAGCGATCGCGAGCAGTACTTC. It yields the protein CASSAVTSDREQYF.